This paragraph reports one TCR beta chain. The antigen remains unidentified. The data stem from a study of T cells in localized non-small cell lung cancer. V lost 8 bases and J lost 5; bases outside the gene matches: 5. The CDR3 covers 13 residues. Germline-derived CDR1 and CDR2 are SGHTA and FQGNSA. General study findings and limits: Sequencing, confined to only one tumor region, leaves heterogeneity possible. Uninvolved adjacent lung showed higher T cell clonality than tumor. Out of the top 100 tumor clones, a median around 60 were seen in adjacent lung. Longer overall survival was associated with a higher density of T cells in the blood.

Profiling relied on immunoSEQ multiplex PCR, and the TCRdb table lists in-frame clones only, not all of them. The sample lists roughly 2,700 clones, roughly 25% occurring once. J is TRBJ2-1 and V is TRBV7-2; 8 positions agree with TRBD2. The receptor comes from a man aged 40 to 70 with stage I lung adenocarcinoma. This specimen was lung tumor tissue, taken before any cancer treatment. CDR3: CASGVAGHNEQFF. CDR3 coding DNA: TGTGCCAGCGGAGTAGCGGGACACAATGAGCAGTTCTTC. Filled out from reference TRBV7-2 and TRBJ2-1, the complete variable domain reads GAGVSQSPSNKVTEKGKDVELRCDPISGHTALYWYRQSLGQGLEFLIYFQGNSAPDKSGLPSDRFSAERTGGSVSTLTIQRTQQEDSAVYLCASGVAGHNEQFFGPGTRLTVL.